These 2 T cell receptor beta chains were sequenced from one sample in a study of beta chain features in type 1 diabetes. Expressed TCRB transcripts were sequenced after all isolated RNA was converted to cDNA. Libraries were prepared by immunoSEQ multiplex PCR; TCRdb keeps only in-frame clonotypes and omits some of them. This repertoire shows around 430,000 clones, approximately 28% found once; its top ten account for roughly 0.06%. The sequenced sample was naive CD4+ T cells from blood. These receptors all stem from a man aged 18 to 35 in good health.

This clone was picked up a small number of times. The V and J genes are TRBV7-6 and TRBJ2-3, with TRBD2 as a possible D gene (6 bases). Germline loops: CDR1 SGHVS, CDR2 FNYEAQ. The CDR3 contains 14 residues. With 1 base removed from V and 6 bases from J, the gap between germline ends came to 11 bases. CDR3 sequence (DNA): TGTGCCAGCAGCTTAGTAGGAGGGAGGGATACGCAGTATTTT. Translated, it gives CASSLVGGRDTQYF.

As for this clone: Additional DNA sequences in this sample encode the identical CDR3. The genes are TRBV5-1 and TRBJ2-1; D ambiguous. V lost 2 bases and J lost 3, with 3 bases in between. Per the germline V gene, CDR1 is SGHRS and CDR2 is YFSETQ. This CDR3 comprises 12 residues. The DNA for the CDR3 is TGCGCCAGCAGCTTCAACTACAATGAGCAGTTCTTC. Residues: CASSFNYNEQFF.